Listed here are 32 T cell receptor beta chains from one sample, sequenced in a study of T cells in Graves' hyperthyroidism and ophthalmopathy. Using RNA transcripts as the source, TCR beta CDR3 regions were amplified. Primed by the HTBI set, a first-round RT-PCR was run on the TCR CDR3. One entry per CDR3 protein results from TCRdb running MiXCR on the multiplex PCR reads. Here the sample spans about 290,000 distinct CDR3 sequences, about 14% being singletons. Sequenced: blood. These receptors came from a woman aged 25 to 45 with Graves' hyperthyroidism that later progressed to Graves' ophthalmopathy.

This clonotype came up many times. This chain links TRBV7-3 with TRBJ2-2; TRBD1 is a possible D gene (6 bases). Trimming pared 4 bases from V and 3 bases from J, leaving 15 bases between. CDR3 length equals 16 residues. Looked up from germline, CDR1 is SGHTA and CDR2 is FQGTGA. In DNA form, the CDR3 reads TGTGCCAGCAGCTCGCCCGGGACATCCTACACCGGGGAGCTGTTTTTT. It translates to CASSSPGTSYTGELFF.

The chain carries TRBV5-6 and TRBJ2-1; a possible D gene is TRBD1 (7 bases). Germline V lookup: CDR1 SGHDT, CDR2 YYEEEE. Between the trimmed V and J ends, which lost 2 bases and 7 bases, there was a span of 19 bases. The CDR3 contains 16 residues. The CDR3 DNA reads TGTGCCAGCAGCTTACCTCAGGGGGGCAGGAGGAATGAGCAGTTCTTC. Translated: CASSLPQGGRRNEQFF.

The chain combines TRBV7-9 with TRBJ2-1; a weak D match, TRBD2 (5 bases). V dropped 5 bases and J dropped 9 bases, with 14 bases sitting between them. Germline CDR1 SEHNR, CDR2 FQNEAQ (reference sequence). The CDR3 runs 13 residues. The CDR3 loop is CASSQTKESEQFF. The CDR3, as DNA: TGTGCCAGCAGCCAGACTAAGGAAAGTGAGCAGTTCTTC.

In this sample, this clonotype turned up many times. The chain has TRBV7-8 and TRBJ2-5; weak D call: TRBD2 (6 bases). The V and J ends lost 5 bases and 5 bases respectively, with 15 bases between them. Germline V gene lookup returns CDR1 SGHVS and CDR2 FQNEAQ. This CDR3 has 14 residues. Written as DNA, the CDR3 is TGTGCCAGCAGCCCCATCCTAGCGAGGGAGACCCAGTACTTC. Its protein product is CASSPILARETQYF.

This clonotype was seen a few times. The CDR3 nucleotides read TGTGCCAGCAGCTTAAAAGGGAGGGATACCGGGGAGCTGTTTTTT. Its translation: CASSLKGRDTGELFF. The chain is built from TRBV7-9 and TRBJ2-2; 7 positions match TRBD2. Germline CDR1 SEHNR, CDR2 FQNEAQ (reference sequence). J lost 5 bases, V lost 2 bases, and 5 bases had no gene match. The CDR3 has 15 amino acids.

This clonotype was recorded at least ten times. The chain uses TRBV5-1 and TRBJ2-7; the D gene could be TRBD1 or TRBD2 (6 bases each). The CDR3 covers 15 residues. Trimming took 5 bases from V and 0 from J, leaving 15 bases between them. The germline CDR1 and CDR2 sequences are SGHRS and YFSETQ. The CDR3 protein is CASSDAPGASYEQYF. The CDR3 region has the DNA TGCGCCAGCAGTGATGCCCCGGGGGCCTCCTACGAGCAGTACTTC.

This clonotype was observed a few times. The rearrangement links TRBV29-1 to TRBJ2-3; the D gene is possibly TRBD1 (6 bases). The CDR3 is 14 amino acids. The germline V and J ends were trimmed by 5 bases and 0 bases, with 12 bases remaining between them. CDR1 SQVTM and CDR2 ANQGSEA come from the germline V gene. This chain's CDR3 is CSVSWDISTDTQYF. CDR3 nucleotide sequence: TGCAGCGTTTCATGGGACATTAGCACAGATACGCAGTATTTT.

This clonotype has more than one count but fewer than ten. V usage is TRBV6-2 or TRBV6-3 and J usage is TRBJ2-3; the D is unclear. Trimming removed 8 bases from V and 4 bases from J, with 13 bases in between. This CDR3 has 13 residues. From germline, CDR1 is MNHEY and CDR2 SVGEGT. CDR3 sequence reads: CASEGSVADTQYF. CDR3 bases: TGTGCCAGCGAAGGGTCAGTAGCAGATACGCAGTATTTT.

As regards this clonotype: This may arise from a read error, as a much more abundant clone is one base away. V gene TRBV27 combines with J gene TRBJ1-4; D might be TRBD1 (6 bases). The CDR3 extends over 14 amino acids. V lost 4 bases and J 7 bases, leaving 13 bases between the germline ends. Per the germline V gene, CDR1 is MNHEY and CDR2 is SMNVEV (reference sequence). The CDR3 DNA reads TGTGCCAGCAGTTCCGGGGGGGCTCGTGAAAAACTGTTTTTT. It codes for CASSSGGAREKLFF.

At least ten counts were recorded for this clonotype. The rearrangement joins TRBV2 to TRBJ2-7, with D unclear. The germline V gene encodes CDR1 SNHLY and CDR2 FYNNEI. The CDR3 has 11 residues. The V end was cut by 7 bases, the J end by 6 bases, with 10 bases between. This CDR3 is CASTPRLEQYF. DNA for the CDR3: TGTGCCAGCACTCCGCGTCTCGAGCAGTACTTC.

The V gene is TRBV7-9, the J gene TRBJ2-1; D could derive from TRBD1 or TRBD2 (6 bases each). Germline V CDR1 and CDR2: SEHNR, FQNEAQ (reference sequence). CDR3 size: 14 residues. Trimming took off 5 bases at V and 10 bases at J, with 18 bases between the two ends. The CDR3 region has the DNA TGTGCCAGCAGCCTAGGCCCGGGGGCTAACGAGCAGTTCTTC. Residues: CASSLGPGANEQFF.

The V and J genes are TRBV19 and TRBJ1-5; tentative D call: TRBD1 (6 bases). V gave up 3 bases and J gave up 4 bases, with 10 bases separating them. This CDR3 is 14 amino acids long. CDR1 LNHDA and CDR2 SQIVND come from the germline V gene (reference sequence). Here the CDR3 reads CASSIPGVNQPQHF. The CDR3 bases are TGTGCCAGTAGTATTCCAGGGGTAAATCAGCCCCAGCATTTT. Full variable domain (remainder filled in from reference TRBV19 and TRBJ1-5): DGGITQSPKYLFRKEGQNVTLSCEQNLNHDAMYWYRQDPGQGLRLIYYSQIVNDFQKGDIAEGYSVSREKKESFPLTVTSAQKNPTAFYLCASSIPGVNQPQHFGDGTRLSIL.

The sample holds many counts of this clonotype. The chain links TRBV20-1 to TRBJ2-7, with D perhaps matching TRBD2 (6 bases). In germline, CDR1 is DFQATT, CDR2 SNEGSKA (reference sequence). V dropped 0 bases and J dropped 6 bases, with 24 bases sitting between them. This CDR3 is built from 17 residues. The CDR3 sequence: CSARDQLGAGKSGEQYF. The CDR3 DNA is TGCAGTGCTAGAGATCAACTTGGCGCGGGAAAGTCGGGCGAGCAGTACTTC.

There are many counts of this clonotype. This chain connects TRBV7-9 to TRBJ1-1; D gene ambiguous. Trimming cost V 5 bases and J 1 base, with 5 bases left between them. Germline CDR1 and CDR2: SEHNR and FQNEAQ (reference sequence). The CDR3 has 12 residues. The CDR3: CASSRRNTEAFF. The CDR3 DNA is TGTGCCAGCAGCAGGCGGAACACTGAAGCTTTCTTT.

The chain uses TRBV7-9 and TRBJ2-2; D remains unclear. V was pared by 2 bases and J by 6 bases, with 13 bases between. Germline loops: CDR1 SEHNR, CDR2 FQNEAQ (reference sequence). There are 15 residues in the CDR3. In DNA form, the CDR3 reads TGTGCCAGCAGCTTACAGCAGGCAGGATCCGGGGAGCTGTTTTTT. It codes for CASSLQQAGSGELFF.

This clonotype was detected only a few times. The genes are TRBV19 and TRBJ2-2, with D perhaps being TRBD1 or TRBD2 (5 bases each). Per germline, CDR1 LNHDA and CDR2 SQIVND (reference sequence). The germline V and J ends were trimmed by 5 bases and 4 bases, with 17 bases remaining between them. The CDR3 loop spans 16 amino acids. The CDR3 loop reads CASSRGTARGTGELFF. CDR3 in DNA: TGTGCCAGTAGTCGAGGGACCGCCCGCGGCACCGGGGAGCTGTTTTTT.

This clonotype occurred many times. CDR3 sequence (DNA): TGTGCCAGCAGCCCGAGGACAGGGGGTAACACCGGGGAGCTGTTTTTT. It encodes CASSPRTGGNTGELFF. The chain combines TRBV3-1 with TRBJ2-2; 10 bases match TRBD1. V lost 4 bases, J lost 2 bases, and 4 bases stayed unmatched. CDR3 length: 16 amino acids. The germline CDR1 and CDR2 sequences are LGHDT and YNNKEL (reference sequence).

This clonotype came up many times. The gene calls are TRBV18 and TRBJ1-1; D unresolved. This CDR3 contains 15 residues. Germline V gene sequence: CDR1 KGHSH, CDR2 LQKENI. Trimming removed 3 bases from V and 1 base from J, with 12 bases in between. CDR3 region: CASSPGGWGNTEAFF. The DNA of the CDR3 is TGTGCCAGCTCACCCGGCGGGTGGGGGAACACTGAAGCTTTCTTT. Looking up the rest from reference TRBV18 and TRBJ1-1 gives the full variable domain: NAGVMQNPRHLVRRRGQEARLRCSPMKGHSHVYWYRQLPEEGLKFMVYLQKENIIDESGMPKERFSAEFPKEGPSILRIQQVVRGDSAAYFCASSPGGWGNTEAFFGQGTRLTVV.

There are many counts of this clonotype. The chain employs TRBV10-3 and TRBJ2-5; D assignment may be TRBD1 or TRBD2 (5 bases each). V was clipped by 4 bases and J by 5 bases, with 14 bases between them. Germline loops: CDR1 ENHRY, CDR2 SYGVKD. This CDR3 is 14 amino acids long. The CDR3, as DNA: TGTGCCATCAGTGCCTCCGGGACCTACGAGACCCAGTACTTC. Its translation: CAISASGTYETQYF.

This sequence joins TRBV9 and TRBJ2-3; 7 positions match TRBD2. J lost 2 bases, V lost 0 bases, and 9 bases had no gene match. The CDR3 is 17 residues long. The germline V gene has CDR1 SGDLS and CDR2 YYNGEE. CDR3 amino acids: CASSVAVAGEPTDTQYF. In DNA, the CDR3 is TGTGCCAGCAGCGTAGCTGTGGCGGGAGAGCCCACAGATACGCAGTATTTT.

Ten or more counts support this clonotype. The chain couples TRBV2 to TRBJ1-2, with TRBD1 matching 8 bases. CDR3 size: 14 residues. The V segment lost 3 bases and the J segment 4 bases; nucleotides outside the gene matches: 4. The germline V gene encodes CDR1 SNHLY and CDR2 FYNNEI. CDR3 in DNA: TGTGCCAGCAGTGATGTCGGACAGGGCTATGGCTACACCTTC. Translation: CASSDVGQGYGYTF.

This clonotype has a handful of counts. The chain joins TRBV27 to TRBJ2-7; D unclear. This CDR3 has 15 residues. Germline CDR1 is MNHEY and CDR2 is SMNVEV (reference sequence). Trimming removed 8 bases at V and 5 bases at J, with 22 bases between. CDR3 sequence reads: CASVLTAASVHEQYF. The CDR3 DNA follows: TGTGCCAGCGTACTGACGGCCGCCTCTGTCCACGAGCAGTACTTC.

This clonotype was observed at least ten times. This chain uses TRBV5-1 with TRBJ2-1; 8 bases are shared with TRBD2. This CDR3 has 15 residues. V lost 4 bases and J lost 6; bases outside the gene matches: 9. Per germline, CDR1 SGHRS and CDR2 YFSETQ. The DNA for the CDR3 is TGCGCCAGCAGCCCTGCCGGGAGGGGGGTCAATGAGCAGTTCTTC. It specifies CASSPAGRGVNEQFF.

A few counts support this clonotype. CDR3 region: CASSSGKGLAAYEQYF. The CDR3 nucleotides read TGTGCCAGCAGTTCGGGTAAAGGACTAGCCGCCTACGAGCAGTACTTC. The chain links TRBV12-3 or TRBV12-4 to TRBJ2-7; TRBD2 matches 8 bases. CDR3 length equals 16 residues. V gave up 4 bases and J gave up 2 bases; unmatched junction bases: 10.

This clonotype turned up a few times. CDR3 nucleotides: TGTGCCAGCAAAGTCACGATAGTTACAGCCCGCAATCAGCCCCAGCATTTT. Protein product: CASKVTIVTARNQPQHF. The rearrangement joins TRBV6-1 to TRBJ1-5, with unresolved D. Germline CDR1 reads MNHNS; CDR2 reads SASEGT. With 7 bases removed from V and 2 bases from J, the gap between germline ends came to 21 bases. The CDR3 covers 17 residues.

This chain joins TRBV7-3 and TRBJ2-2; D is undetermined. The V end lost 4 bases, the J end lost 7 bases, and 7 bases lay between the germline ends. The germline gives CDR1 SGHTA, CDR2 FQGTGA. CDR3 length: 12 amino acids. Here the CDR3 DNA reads TGTGCCAGCAGCTCCCCTCACGGGGAGCTGTTTTTT. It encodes CASSSPHGELFF.

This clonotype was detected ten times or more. CDR3 protein: CASSWTGNANYGYTF. CDR3 DNA sequence: TGCGCCAGCAGCTGGACAGGGAACGCGAACTATGGCTACACCTTC. This rearrangement joins TRBV10-2 to TRBJ1-2; 8 bases map to TRBD1. Germline CDR1 reads WSHSY; CDR2 reads SAAADI. After removal of 6 bases from V and 2 bases from J, the junction contained 8 bases not matched to a gene. This CDR3 spans 15 amino acids.

The CDR3 sequence: CASSLGTGLYVGSGNTIYF. The CDR3 DNA reads as TGTGCCAGTAGTCTCGGGACAGGCCTCTACGTCGGCTCTGGAAACACCATATATTTT. This sequence joins TRBV19 and TRBJ1-3, with TRBD1 matching over 8 bases. The germline gives CDR1 LNHDA, CDR2 SQIVND (reference sequence). This CDR3 has 19 residues. Losses at the gene ends were 5 bases for V and 0 bases for J; bases not matched to a gene: 15. The entire variable domain, with the rest obtained from reference TRBV19 and TRBJ1-3, is as follows: DGGITQSPKYLFRKEGQNVTLSCEQNLNHDAMYWYRQDPGQGLRLIYYSQIVNDFQKGDIAEGYSVSREKKESFPLTVTSAQKNPTAFYLCASSLGTGLYVGSGNTIYFGEGSWLTVV.

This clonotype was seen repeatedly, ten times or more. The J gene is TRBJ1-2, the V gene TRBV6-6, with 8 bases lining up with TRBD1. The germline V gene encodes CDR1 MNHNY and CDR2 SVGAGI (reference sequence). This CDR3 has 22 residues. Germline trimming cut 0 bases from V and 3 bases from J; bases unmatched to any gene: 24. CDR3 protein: CASSYSRWSRDRLEGVDYGYTF. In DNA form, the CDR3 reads TGTGCCAGCAGTTACTCTCGATGGAGTCGGGACAGGCTGGAAGGGGTCGACTATGGCTACACCTTC.

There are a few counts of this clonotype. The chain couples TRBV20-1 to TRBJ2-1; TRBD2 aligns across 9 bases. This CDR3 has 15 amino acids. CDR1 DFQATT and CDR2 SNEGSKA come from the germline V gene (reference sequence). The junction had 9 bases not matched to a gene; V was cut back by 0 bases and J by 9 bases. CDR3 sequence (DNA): TGCAGTGCTAGAGATTCAGAACTAGCGGGTCCTGAGCAGTTCTTC. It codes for CSARDSELAGPEQFF.

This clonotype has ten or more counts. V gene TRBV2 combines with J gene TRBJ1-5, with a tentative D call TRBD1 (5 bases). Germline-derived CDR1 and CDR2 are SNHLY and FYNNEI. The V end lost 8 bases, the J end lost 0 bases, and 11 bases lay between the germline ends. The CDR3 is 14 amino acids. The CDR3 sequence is CASGRQLSNQPQHF. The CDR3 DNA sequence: TGTGCCAGCGGCCGACAGCTTAGCAATCAGCCCCAGCATTTT. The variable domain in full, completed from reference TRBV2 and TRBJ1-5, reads EPEVTQTPSHQVTQMGQEVILRCVPISNHLYFYWYRQILGQKVEFLVSFYNNEISEKSEIFDDQFSVERPDGSNFTLKIRSTKLEDSAMYFCASGRQLSNQPQHFGDGTRLSIL.

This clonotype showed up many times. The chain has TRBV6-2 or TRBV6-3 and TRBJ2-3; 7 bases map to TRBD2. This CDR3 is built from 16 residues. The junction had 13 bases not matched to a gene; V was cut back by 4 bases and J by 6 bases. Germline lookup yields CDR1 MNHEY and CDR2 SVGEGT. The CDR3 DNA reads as TGTGCCAGCAGTTTCCAGGCTAGCGGCCCTCTGGATACGCAGTATTTT. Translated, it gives CASSFQASGPLDTQYF.